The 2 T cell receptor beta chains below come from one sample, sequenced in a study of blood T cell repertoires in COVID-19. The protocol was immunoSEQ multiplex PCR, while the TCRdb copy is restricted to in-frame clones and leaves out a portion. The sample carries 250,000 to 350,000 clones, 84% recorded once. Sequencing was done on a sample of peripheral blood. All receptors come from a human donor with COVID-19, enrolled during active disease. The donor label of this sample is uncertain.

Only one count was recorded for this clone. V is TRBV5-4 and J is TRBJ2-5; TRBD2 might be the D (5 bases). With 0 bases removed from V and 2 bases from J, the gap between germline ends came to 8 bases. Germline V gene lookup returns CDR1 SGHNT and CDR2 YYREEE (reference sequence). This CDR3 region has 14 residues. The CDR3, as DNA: TGTGCCAGCAGCTTGGAACGGGGACAAGAGACCCAGTACTTC. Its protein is CASSLERGQETQYF. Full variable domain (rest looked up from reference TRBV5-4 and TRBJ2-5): ETGVTQSPTHLIKTRGQQVTLRCSSQSGHNTVSWYQQALGQGPQFIFQYYREEENGRGNFPPRFSGLQFPNYSSELNVNALELDDSALYLCASSLERGQETQYFGPGTRLLVL.

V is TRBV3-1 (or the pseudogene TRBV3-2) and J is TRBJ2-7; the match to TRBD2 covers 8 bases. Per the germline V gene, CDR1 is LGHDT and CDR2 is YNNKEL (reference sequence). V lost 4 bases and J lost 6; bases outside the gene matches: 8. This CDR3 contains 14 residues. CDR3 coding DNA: TGTGCCAGCAGCCCTGCTAGCGGGCCCGGCGAGCAGTACTTC. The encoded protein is CASSPASGPGEQYF.